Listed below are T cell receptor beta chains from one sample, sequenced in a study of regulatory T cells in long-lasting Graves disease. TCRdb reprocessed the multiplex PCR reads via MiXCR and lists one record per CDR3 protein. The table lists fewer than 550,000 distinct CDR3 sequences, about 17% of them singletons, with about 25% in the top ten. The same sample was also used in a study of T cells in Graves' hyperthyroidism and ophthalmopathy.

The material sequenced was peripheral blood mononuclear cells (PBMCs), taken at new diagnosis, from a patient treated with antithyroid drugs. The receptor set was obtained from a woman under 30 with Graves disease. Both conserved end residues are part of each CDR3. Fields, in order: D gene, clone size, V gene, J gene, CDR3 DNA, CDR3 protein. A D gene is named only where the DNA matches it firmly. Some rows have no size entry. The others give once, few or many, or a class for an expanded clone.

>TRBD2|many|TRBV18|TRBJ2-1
TGTGCCAGCTCACCTAGCGGGAGGGCCAATGAGCAGTTCTTC
CASSPSGRANEQFF
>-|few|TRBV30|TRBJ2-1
TGTGCCTGGGATGGCGGGCGTGAGCAGTTCTTC
CAWDGGREQFF
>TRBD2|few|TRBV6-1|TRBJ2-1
TGTGCCAGCAGTGAAATAGGACTAGCGGGACACAATGAGCAGTTCTTC
CASSEIGLAGHNEQFF
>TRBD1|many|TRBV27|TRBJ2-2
TGTGCCAGCAGTTCACGACAGGGACCCACGAACACCGGGGAGCTGTTTTTT
CASSSRQGPTNTGELFF
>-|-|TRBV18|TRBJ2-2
TGTGCCAGCTCACCACGTCCAGTGGGAAGAGGAATGTTCGGGGAGCTGTTTTTT
CASSPRPVGRGMFGELFF
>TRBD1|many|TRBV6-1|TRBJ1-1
TGTGCCAGCAGAGGATTAGGGGGCGCGGCTGAAGCTTTCTTT
CASRGLGGAAEAFF
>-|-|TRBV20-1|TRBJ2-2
TGCAGTGCTAGGTTACTAGACCTCGGGGAGCTGTTTTTT
CSARLLDLGELFF
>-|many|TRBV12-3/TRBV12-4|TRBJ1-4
TGTGCCAGCAGTCAAGGACAACCTTACGGAAAACTGTTTTTT
CASSQGQPYGKLFF
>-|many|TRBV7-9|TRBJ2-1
TGTGCCAGCAGCCACCGTAAGGGGGGAGGAGTAAATGAGCAGTTCTTC
CASSHRKGGGVNEQFF
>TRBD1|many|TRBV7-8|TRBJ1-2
TGTGCCAGCAGCCCACGGACAGGCGTAAACTATGGCTACACCTTC
CASSPRTGVNYGYTF
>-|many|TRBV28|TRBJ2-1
TGTGCCAGCTGTTATGGGCCGGGGGATGAGCAGTTCTTC
CASCYGPGDEQFF
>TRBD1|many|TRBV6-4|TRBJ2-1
TGTGCCAGCAGTGAGACAGGGTCCACCTACAATGAGCAGTTCTTC
CASSETGSTYNEQFF
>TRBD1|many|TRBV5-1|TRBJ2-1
TGCGCCAGCAGCTTGGGGGGACAGGGCTATGAGCAGTTCTTC
CASSLGGQGYEQFF
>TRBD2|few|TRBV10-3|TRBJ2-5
TGTGCCATCAAAGGACTAGGGGCAGAGACCCAGTACTTC
CAIKGLGAETQYF
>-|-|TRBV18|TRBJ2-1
TGTGCCAGCTCACCGCGGGGAGATTACACCTACAATGAGCAGTTCTTC
CASSPRGDYTYNEQFF
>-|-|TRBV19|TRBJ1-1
TGTGCCAGTAGTATGATGCAGGGAACTGAAGCTTTCTTT
CASSMMQGTEAFF
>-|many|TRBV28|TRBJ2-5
TGTGCCAGCAGTTTATTGGGTAGGGAAGAGACCCAGTACTTC
CASSLLGREETQYF
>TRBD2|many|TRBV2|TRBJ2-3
TGTGCCAGCAGTGTACTAGCGGGAGGCACAGATACGCAGTATTTT
CASSVLAGGTDTQYF
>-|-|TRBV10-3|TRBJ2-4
TGTGCCATCAGTGAGGAGCTAACTCTAGCCAAAAACATTCAGTACTTC
CAISEELTLAKNIQYF
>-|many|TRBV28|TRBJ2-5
TGTGCCAGCAGTTTTCTCCGGGAACGTGGGGAGACCCAGTACTTC
CASSFLRERGETQYF
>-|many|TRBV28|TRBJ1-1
TGTGCCAGCAGAACCCCGGGACTGTACACTGAAGCTTTCTTT
CASRTPGLYTEAFF
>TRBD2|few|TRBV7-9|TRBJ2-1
TGTGCCAGCAGCTTTCCGACTAGCGGGAAATACAATGAGCAGTTCTTC
CASSFPTSGKYNEQFF
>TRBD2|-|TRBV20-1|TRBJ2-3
TGCAGAGGGACTAGCGGGATCAAAGATACGCAGTATTTT
CRGTSGIKDTQYF
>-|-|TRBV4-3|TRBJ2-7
TGCGCCAGCAGCTCGGACGAGAGGACCCCAGAGCAGTACTTC
CASSSDERTPEQYF
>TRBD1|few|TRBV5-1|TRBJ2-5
TGCGCCAGCAGCTTGGAGGGGGCGTCCCGCCGAGAGACCCAGTACTTC
CASSLEGASRRETQYF
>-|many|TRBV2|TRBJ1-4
TGTGCCAGCAGCTCCGGGGCTAATGAAAAACTGTTTTTT
CASSSGANEKLFF
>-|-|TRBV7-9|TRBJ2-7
TGTGCCAGCAGCTTAGCATTTGGACAGTCTTACGAGCAGTACTTC
CASSLAFGQSYEQYF
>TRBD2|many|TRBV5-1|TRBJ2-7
TGCGCCAGCAACCCTAGCGGGAGAGGCTACGAGCAGTACTTC
CASNPSGRGYEQYF
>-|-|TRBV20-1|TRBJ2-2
TGCAGTGCTAGGGACTACTCCTGGGGGGACACCGGGGAGCTGTTTTTT
CSARDYSWGDTGELFF
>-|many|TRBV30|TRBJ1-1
TGTGCCTGGAGGTCCGACTTTGAGATCGCTCTTGCTTTCTTT
CAWRSDFEIALAFF
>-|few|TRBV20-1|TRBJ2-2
TGCAGTGCTAGTCGGGGGAACACCGGGGAGCTGTTTTTT
CSASRGNTGELFF
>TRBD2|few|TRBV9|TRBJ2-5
TGTGCCAGCAGCGTTTTTAGGGGAGGGCAAGAGACCCAGTACTTC
CASSVFRGGQETQYF
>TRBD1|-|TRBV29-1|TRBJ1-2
TGCAGCGTGAACTACAGGGGAGTGGTGGATGGCTACACCTTC
CSVNYRGVVDGYTF
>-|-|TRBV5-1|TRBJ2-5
TGCGCCAGCAGCTTGGAGGGGGGCACTGGAGAGACCCAGTACTTC
CASSLEGGTGETQYF
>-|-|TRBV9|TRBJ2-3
TGTGCCAGCAGCGTCGAGGGGATCGATACGCAGTATTTT
CASSVEGIDTQYF
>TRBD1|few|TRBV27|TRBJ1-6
TGTGCCAGCGGCGACAGGGGTGGCTCACCCCTCCACTTT
CASGDRGGSPLHF
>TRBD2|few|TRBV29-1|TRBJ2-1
TGCAGCGTTGAAGATCTTCTTGGGAGGGCCGGTGAGCAGTTCTTC
CSVEDLLGRAGEQFF
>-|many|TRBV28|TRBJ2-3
TGTGCCAGCAGTTTGTATGGAACCCAAACGCAGTATTTT
CASSLYGTQTQYF
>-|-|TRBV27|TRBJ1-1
TGTGCCAGCAGTTTATTCCCCATGAACACTGAAGCTTTCTTT
CASSLFPMNTEAFF
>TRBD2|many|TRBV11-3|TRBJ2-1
TGTGCCAGCAGCTTAGTAGGTAGCGGGAGGGACAATGAGCAGTTCTTC
CASSLVGSGRDNEQFF
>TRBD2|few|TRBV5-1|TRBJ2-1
TGCGCCAGCAGCTGGAGGGCTAGCGGGAGGGATTACAATGAGCAGTTCTTC
CASSWRASGRDYNEQFF
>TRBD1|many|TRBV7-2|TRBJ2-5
TGTGCCAGCAGCTCAGACAGGGGGGGGCCAGAGACCCAGTACTTC
CASSSDRGGPETQYF
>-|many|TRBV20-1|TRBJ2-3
TGCAGTGCTAGAGACAAGGGCACAGATACGCAGTATTTT
CSARDKGTDTQYF